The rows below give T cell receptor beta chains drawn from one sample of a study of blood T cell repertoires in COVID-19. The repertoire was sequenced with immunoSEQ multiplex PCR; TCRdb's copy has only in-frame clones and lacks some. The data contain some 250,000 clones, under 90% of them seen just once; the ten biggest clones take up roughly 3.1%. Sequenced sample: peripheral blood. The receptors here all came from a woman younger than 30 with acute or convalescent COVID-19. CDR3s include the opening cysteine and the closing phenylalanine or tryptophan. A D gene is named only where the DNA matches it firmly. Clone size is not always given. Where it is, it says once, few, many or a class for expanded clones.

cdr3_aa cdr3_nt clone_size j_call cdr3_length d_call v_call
CASSYEGTSGSDTQYF TGTGCCAGCAGTTACGAGGGGACTAGCGGGAGCGATACGCAGTATTTT - TRBJ2-3 16 TRBD2 TRBV6-5
CASRDAGSYNSPLHF TGTGCCAGCAGGGATGCGGGCTCCTATAATTCACCCCTCCACTTT - TRBJ1-6 15 - TRBV25-1
CASSSREGLDTDTQYF TGTGCCAGCAGCTCGCGGGAGGGCCTTGACACAGATACGCAGTATTTT - TRBJ2-3 16 TRBD2 TRBV7-8
CASRRQGNSYEQYF TGTGCCAGCAGGAGACAGGGGAACTCCTACGAGCAGTACTTC - TRBJ2-7 14 TRBD1 TRBV6-1
CASSHRAGGETWNNEQFF TGCGCCAGCAGCCACCGTGCGGGGGGGGAAACATGGAACAATGAGCAGTTCTTC - TRBJ2-1 18 TRBD2 TRBV4-3
CASSSEVKGFSEAFF TGTGCCAGCAGCTCTGAAGTAAAGGGGTTCTCTGAAGCTTTCTTT once TRBJ1-1 15 - TRBV7-9
CASSSPVGTGGNEQFF TGTGCCAGCAGTTCGCCGGTGGGGACAGGAGGGAATGAGCAGTTCTTC - TRBJ2-1 16 TRBD1 TRBV28
CASSQALTSGIDNEQFF TGTGCCAGCAGCCAAGCCCTGACTAGCGGGATCGACAATGAGCAGTTCTTC - TRBJ2-1 17 TRBD2 TRBV3-1/TRBV3-2
CASSLGTPTDTQYF TGTGCCAGCAGCTTGGGGACACCCACAGATACGCAGTATTTT - TRBJ2-3 14 - TRBV7-6
CASSYDRGSYNEQFF TGTGCCAGCAGTTACGACCGGGGCTCCTACAATGAGCAGTTCTTC - TRBJ2-1 15 - TRBV6-5
CASSPGTGAIYGYTF TGTGCCAGCAGCCCCGGGACAGGGGCAATTTATGGCTACACCTTC - TRBJ1-2 15 TRBD1 TRBV25-1
CASSGTSGSYTYEQYF TGTGCCAGTTCCGGGACTAGCGGGAGCTACACCTACGAGCAGTACTTC - TRBJ2-7 16 TRBD2 TRBV27
CASRLGQATNEKLFF TGTGCCAGCAGACTTGGACAGGCCACTAATGAAAAACTGTTTTTT - TRBJ1-4 15 TRBD1 TRBV28
CSMRPGLQDSETQYF TGCAGCATGCGACCGGGACTACAGGATTCAGAGACCCAGTACTTC few TRBJ2-5 15 TRBD2 TRBV29-1
CASSWARGLYGYTF TGTGCCAGCAGCTGGGCCAGGGGGTTGTATGGCTACACCTTC - TRBJ1-2 14 TRBD1 TRBV5-8
CASSPRGTSSYEQYF TGTGCCAGCAGCCCCCGTGGAACTAGTAGTTACGAGCAGTACTTC - TRBJ2-7 15 - TRBV7-2
CASSSQSGRATDTQYF TGTGCCAGCAGCTCCCAAAGCGGGAGGGCCACAGATACGCAGTATTTT - TRBJ2-3 16 TRBD2 TRBV11-2
CASSPSGGFATQYF TGTGCCAGCAGCCCCAGTGGGGGGTTTGCGACCCAGTACTTC once TRBJ2-5 14 - TRBV7-9
CASSLPGLAGGQWVTDTQYF TGTGCCAGCAGTTTACCCGGACTAGCGGGAGGCCAGTGGGTAACAGATACGCAGTATTTT - TRBJ2-3 20 TRBD2 TRBV28
CASSESQAGSYGTDTQYF TGTGCCAGCAGCGAAAGCCAAGCGGGATCCTATGGTACAGATACGCAGTATTTT - TRBJ2-3 18 TRBD2 TRBV9
CASSLVTGSENSEQYF TGTGCCAGCAGCTTAGTGACAGGTTCAGAGAACTCCGAGCAGTACTTC many TRBJ2-7 16 - TRBV11-2
CASSGTSVNEQFF TGTGCCAGCAGTGGGACTAGCGTCAATGAGCAGTTCTTC - TRBJ2-1 13 TRBD2 TRBV9
CASSPGVANIQYF TGTGCCAGCTCACCGGGAGTTGCAAACATTCAGTACTTC - TRBJ2-4 13 - TRBV18
CAISAASGYEQYF TGTGCCATCTCGGCGGCTAGCGGATACGAGCAGTACTTC - TRBJ2-7 13 TRBD2 TRBV10-3
CASSETQGSGYGYTF TGTGCCAGCAGTGAAACCCAGGGTAGTGGCTATGGCTACACCTTC - TRBJ1-2 15 - TRBV2
CASSWDSNSPLHF TGCGCCAGCAGCTGGGACAGCAATTCACCCCTCCACTTT - TRBJ1-6 13 TRBD1 TRBV5-1
CSIRQGRRNTEAFF TGCAGCATTAGACAGGGGAGAAGGAACACTGAAGCTTTCTTT - TRBJ1-1 14 TRBD1 TRBV29-1
CASSATSFSEQFF TGTGCCAGCAGCGCAACTAGTTTTAGTGAGCAGTTCTTC - TRBJ2-1 13 - TRBV21-1
CASSQSGQGIGTQYF TGTGCCAGCAGCCAATCGGGACAGGGCATTGGGACCCAGTACTTC few TRBJ2-5 15 TRBD1 TRBV16
CASSESRGNYGYTF TGTGCCAGCAGCGAGAGCAGGGGGAACTATGGCTACACCTTC - TRBJ1-2 14 TRBD1 TRBV3-1/TRBV3-2
CASSFGGTGGFEQYF TGTGCCAGCAGTTTCGGAGGGACAGGGGGCTTCGAGCAGTACTTC - TRBJ2-7 15 TRBD1 TRBV6-5
CASRRGGREAYEQYF TGTGCCAGCAGGCGGGGGGGGCGGGAGGCCTACGAGCAGTACTTC - TRBJ2-7 15 TRBD2 TRBV27
CASSSLGLADRRSYNEQFF TGTGCCAGCAGTTCCCTGGGACTAGCGGACAGACGCTCCTACAATGAGCAGTTCTTC - TRBJ2-1 19 TRBD2 TRBV27
CASRQGKVDTEAFF TGTGCCAGTAGGCAGGGGAAGGTAGACACTGAAGCTTTCTTT - TRBJ1-1 14 - TRBV19
CASSADRANEKLFF TGCGCCAGCAGTGCTGACAGGGCTAATGAAAAACTGTTTTTT - TRBJ1-4 14 TRBD1 TRBV5-1
CASRTGKKNSPLHF TGCGCCAGTCGGACAGGCAAGAAGAATTCACCCCTCCACTTT - TRBJ1-6 14 TRBD1 TRBV5-1
CASSAGVVGGNTIYF TGTGCCAGTAGTGCCGGGGTCGTCGGTGGAAACACCATATATTTT - TRBJ1-3 15 - TRBV19
CASSLPGPMNTEAFF TGTGCCAGCAGCTTACCAGGGCCTATGAACACTGAAGCTTTCTTT - TRBJ1-1 15 - TRBV11-2
CASTSAGAGANVLTF TGTGCCAGCACCTCCGCCGGGGCTGGGGCCAACGTCCTGACTTTC - TRBJ2-6 15 - TRBV27
CASSLELAHYNEQFF TGTGCCAGCAGCTTAGAACTAGCTCATTACAATGAGCAGTTCTTC - TRBJ2-1 15 - TRBV7-3
CASSQVFVQGEQYF TGCGCCAGCAGCCAAGTGTTCGTACAGGGCGAGCAGTACTTC medium-sized TRBJ2-7 14 - TRBV4-3